Listed below are T cell receptor beta chains from one sample, sequenced in a study of Ad26.COV2.S vaccination and SARS-CoV-2 variants. Assay used: immunoSEQ multiplex PCR; TCRdb lists only in-frame clones, some missing. The data show hundreds of thousands of clones, approximately 88% seen once. The material sequenced was peripheral blood, taken in a trial of Ad26.COV2.S vaccine versus placebo. These receptors were taken from a person aged 18-60 years who received the Ad26.COV2.S COVID-19 vaccine or a placebo. CDR3s leave out the opening cysteine and the closing phenylalanine or tryptophan. The order of the fields is CDR3 protein, V gene, CDR3 length, J gene.

CDR3aa: ASSLRGTGELF; v_gene: TRBV11-3; len: 11; j_gene: TRBJ2-2
CDR3aa: ASSLVRGGRRDTEAF; v_gene: TRBV7-9; len: 15; j_gene: TRBJ1-1
CDR3aa: ATSDPGLAGVETQY; v_gene: TRBV24-1; len: 14; j_gene: TRBJ2-5
CDR3aa: ASSLDPNTEAF; v_gene: TRBV18; len: 11; j_gene: TRBJ1-1
CDR3aa: ASSLRGGLATNEKLF; v_gene: TRBV7-9; len: 15; j_gene: TRBJ1-4
CDR3aa: ASSQGDTKSPGETQY; v_gene: TRBV4-2; len: 15; j_gene: TRBJ2-5
CDR3aa: ASSIFGANGELF; v_gene: TRBV19; len: 12; j_gene: TRBJ2-2
CDR3aa: ASSEAGRLTYGYT; v_gene: TRBV6-1; len: 13; j_gene: TRBJ1-2
CDR3aa: SVGVGGNQPQH; v_gene: TRBV29-1; len: 11; j_gene: TRBJ1-5
CDR3aa: ASSITPGETQY; v_gene: TRBV19; len: 11; j_gene: TRBJ2-5
CDR3aa: ASSASRARGSYEQY; v_gene: TRBV7-6; len: 14; j_gene: TRBJ2-7
CDR3aa: ASSIGMNTEAF; v_gene: TRBV12-3/TRBV12-4; len: 11; j_gene: TRBJ1-1
CDR3aa: ASSESPYGSYEQY; v_gene: TRBV10-2; len: 13; j_gene: TRBJ2-7
CDR3aa: ASSIETGGHSNQPQH; v_gene: TRBV19; len: 15; j_gene: TRBJ1-5
CDR3aa: ASSLESGASGELF; v_gene: TRBV5-1; len: 13; j_gene: TRBJ2-2
CDR3aa: ASSGLGGRMGGDIQY; v_gene: TRBV21-1; len: 15; j_gene: TRBJ2-4
CDR3aa: ASSQEWGQPQH; v_gene: TRBV3-1/TRBV3-2; len: 11; j_gene: TRBJ1-5
CDR3aa: SVVGPEGEKLF; v_gene: TRBV29-1; len: 11; j_gene: TRBJ1-4
CDR3aa: ASSFRQDSNYGYT; v_gene: TRBV27; len: 13; j_gene: TRBJ1-2
CDR3aa: AWRATGGRNSPLH; v_gene: TRBV30; len: 13; j_gene: TRBJ1-6
CDR3aa: AISPGQGSYEQY; v_gene: TRBV10-3; len: 12; j_gene: TRBJ2-7
CDR3aa: ASSGIGRPYGYT; v_gene: TRBV27; len: 12; j_gene: TRBJ1-2
CDR3aa: AWSVGSDRGFEKLF; v_gene: TRBV30; len: 14; j_gene: TRBJ1-4
CDR3aa: ASSFKRTSTDTQY; v_gene: TRBV5-1; len: 13; j_gene: TRBJ2-3
CDR3aa: AISVTGTSGSEQY; v_gene: TRBV10-3; len: 13; j_gene: TRBJ2-7
CDR3aa: ASRPSGVPTDTQY; v_gene: TRBV6-5; len: 13; j_gene: TRBJ2-3
CDR3aa: AGSLAPDREESWY; v_gene: TRBV5-1; len: 13; j_gene: TRBJ2-7
CDR3aa: ASSVAGTVYYGYT; v_gene: TRBV9; len: 13; j_gene: TRBJ1-2
CDR3aa: ASSSQERTGELF; v_gene: TRBV7-2; len: 12; j_gene: TRBJ2-2
CDR3aa: ASSLVASGRQETQY; v_gene: TRBV7-7; len: 14; j_gene: TRBJ2-5
CDR3aa: ASSIYAGDYEQY; v_gene: TRBV19; len: 12; j_gene: TRBJ2-7
CDR3aa: ASSYSNRERGSPLH; v_gene: TRBV6-5; len: 14; j_gene: TRBJ1-6
CDR3aa: ASSPDSGLRDTQY; v_gene: TRBV7-6; len: 13; j_gene: TRBJ2-3
CDR3aa: ASSEARGGYGYT; v_gene: TRBV2; len: 12; j_gene: TRBJ1-2
CDR3aa: ATKGEAGELF; v_gene: TRBV27; len: 10; j_gene: TRBJ2-2
CDR3aa: SVGDREEQPQH; v_gene: TRBV29-1; len: 11; j_gene: TRBJ1-5
CDR3aa: ASSQDPPGVYEQY; v_gene: TRBV14; len: 13; j_gene: TRBJ2-7
CDR3aa: ASSLMTPYTEQY; v_gene: TRBV7-9; len: 12; j_gene: TRBJ2-7
CDR3aa: ASSLAGGEPLAKNIQY; v_gene: TRBV11-3; len: 16; j_gene: TRBJ2-4